The source of this T cell receptor beta chain is a study of shared clonotypes between healthy human individuals. In the study overall: Ranging from 18 to 49 in age, donors were a couple of women and three men.

The junction had 14 bases not matched to a gene; V was cut back by 2 bases and J by 3 bases. The V gene's germline CDR1 is SEHNR and CDR2 FQNEAQ (reference sequence). This CDR3 contains 19 residues. Replicate PCRs from sorted subsets contained about 200 ng DNA, which is 30,000 to 35,000 T cell genomes. Generated by immunoSEQ multiplex PCR, the TCRdb table keeps only in-frame clones and is missing some. The sample lists roughly 850,000 clones, 96% seen once, with less than 0.25% in the top ten. Naive CD8 isolation took CD45RO-negative cells positively selected for CCR7 and excluded terminally differentiated effector memory CD45RA+ cells.

The chain joins TRBV7-9 to TRBJ1-2; TRBD1 aligns across 11 bases. This receptor was taken from a man aged 30-40 years in good health. The material sequenced was naive CD8+ T cells sorted from blood. Here the CDR3 reads CASSLLAGTGGRLDYGYTF. For the CDR3, the DNA is TGTGCCAGCAGCTTATTGGCGGGGACAGGGGGGCGTTTGGACTATGGCTACACCTTC.